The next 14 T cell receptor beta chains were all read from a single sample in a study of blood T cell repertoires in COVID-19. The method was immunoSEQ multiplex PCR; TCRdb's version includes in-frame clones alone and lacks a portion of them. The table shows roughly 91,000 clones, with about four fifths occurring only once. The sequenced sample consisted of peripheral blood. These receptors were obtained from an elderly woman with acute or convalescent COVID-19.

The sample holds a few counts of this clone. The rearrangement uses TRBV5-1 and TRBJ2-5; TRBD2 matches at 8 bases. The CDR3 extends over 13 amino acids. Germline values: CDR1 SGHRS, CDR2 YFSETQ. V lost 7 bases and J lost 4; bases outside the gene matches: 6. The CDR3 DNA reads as TGCGCCAGCGCACTAGCGGCTGTAGAGACCCAGTACTTC. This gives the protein CASALAAVETQYF.

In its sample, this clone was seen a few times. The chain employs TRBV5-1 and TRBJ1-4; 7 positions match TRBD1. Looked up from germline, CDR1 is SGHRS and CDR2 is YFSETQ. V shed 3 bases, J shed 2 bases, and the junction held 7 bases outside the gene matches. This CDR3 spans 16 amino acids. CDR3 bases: TGCGCCAGCAGCTCGTGGACAGGTGCGACTAATGAAAAACTGTTTTTT. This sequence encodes CASSSWTGATNEKLFF.

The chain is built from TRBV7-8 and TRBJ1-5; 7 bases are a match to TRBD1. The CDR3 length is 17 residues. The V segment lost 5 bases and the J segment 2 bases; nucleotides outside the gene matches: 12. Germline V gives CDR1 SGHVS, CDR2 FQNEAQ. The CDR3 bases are TGTGCCAGCAGCACCCTGACAGGGCTGAGCGGCAATCAGCCCCAGCATTTT. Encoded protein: CASSTLTGLSGNQPQHF.

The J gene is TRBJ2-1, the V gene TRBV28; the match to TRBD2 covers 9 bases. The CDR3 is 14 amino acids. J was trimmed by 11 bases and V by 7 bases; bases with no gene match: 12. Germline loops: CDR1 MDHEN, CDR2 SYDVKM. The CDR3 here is CASIPTSGSAKQFF. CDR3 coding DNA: TGTGCCAGCATCCCGACTAGCGGTTCTGCAAAGCAGTTCTTC.

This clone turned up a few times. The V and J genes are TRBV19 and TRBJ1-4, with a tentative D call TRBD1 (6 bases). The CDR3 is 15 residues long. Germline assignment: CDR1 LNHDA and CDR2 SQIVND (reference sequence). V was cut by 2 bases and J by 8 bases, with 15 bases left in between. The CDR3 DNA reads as TGTGCCAGTAGTATACAGGGACAAGGAGGAGAAAAACTGTTTTTT. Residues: CASSIQGQGGEKLFF.

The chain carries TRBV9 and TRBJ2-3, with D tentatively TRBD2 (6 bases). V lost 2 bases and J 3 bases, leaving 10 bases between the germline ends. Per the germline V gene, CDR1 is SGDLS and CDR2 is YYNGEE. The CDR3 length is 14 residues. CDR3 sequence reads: CASSVMRETDTQYF. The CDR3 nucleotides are TGTGCCAGCAGCGTTATGCGGGAAACAGATACGCAGTATTTT.

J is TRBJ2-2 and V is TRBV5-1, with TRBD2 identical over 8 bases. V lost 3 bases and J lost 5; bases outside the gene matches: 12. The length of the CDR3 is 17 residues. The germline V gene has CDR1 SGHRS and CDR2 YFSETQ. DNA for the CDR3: TGCGCCAGCAGCTGGGCTTACGGGGGGGCCCTAACCGGGGAGCTGTTTTTT. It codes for CASSWAYGGALTGELFF.

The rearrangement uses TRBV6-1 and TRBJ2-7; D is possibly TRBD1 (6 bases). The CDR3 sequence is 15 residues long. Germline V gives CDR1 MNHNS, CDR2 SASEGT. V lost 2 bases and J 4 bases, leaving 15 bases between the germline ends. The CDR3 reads CASSESGQTIYEQYF. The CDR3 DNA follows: TGTGCCAGCAGTGAAAGTGGACAGACTATTTACGAGCAGTACTTC.

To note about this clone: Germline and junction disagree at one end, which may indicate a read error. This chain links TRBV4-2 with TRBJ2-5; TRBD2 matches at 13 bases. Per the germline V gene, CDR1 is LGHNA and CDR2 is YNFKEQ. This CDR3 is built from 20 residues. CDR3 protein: CASGQDRGGVLAGGGETQYF. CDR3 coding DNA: TGTGCCAGCGGCCAAGATAGAGGGGGGGTACTAGCGGGAGGGGGTGAGACCCAGTACTTC.

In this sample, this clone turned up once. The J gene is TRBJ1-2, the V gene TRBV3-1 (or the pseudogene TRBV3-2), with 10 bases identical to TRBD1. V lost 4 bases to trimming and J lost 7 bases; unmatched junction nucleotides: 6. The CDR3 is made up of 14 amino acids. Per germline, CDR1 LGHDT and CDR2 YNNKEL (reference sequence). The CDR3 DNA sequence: TGTGCCAGCAGCCCCTCGGGACAGGGGTTTGGCTACACCTTC. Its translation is CASSPSGQGFGYTF.

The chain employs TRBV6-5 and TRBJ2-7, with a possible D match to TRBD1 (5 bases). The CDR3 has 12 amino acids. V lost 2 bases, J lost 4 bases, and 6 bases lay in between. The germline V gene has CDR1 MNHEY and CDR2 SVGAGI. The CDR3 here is CASSYDRYEQYF. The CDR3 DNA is TGTGCCAGCAGTTACGACAGATACGAGCAGTACTTC.

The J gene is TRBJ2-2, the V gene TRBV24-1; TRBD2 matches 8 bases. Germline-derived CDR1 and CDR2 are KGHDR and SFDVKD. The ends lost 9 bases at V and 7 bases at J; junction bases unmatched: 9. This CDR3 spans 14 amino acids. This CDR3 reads CATRAGGVNGELFF. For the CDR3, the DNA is TGTGCCACCCGGGCGGGGGGAGTGAACGGGGAGCTGTTTTTT.

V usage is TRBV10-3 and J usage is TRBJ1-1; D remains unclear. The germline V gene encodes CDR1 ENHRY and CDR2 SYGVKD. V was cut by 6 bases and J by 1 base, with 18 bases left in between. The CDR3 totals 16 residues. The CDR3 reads CAISTHNGLANTEAFF. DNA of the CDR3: TGTGCCATCAGCACACATAATGGACTGGCGAACACTGAAGCTTTCTTT.

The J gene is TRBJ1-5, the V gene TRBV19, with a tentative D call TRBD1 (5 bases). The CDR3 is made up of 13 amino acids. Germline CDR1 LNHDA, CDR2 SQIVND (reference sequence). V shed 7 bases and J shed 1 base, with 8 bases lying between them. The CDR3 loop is CASNDRSNQPQHF. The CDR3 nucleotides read TGTGCCAGTAATGACAGAAGCAATCAGCCCCAGCATTTT. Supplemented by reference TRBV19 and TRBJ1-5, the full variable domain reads DGGITQSPKYLFRKEGQNVTLSCEQNLNHDAMYWYRQDPGQGLRLIYYSQIVNDFQKGDIAEGYSVSREKKESFPLTVTSAQKNPTAFYLCASNDRSNQPQHFGDGTRLSIL.